A single sample gave rise to the 22 T cell receptor beta chains below, sequenced in a study of T cells after yellow fever vaccination. TCRdb re-called the 5' RACE reads with MiXCR, one entry per CDR3 protein. The top ten clones hold 15% of a sample with about 400,000 distinct CDR3 sequences, about 6% of them seen once. The source material was PBMCs, sampled 5 days after the yellow fever booster vaccination. These receptors were collected from a man between 25 and 39 years old who received the YFV17D yellow fever vaccine.

Concerning this clonotype itself: One end of the junction varies from germline; a read error may be responsible. V usage is TRBV20-1 and J usage is TRBJ2-7, with 7 positions matching TRBD1. There are 16 residues in the CDR3. Germline values: CDR1 DFQATT, CDR2 SNEGSKA (reference sequence). The CDR3 region is CCARDFTGTDIYEQYF. The CDR3 region has the DNA TGCTGTGCTAGAGACTTTACCGGGACAGACATTTACGAGCAGTACTTC.

At least ten counts were recorded for this clonotype. The J gene is TRBJ2-3, the V gene TRBV2, with D perhaps given as TRBD1 or TRBD2 (6 bases each). CDR1 is SNHLY, CDR2 FYNNEI, per germline. The V end was cut by 7 bases, the J end by 4 bases, with 9 bases between. CDR3 length: 12 amino acids. The CDR3, as DNA: TGTGCCAGCAAGGGGGAGGCAGATACGCAGTATTTT. It translates to CASKGEADTQYF. The full variable domain, rest sourced from reference TRBV2 and TRBJ2-3, is EPEVTQTPSHQVTQMGQEVILRCVPISNHLYFYWYRQILGQKVEFLVSFYNNEISEKSEIFDDQFSVERPDGSNFTLKIRSTKLEDSAMYFCASKGEADTQYFGPGTRLTVL.

This clonotype was seen at least ten times. The chain employs TRBV11-2 and TRBJ1-2; D uncertain. The CDR3 is made up of 11 amino acids. Trimming took off 5 bases at V and 4 bases at J, with 5 bases between the two ends. CDR1 and CDR2 (germline): SGHAT, FQNNGV. CDR3 nucleotide sequence: TGTGCCAGCAGCCCCGGCTATGGCTACACCTTC. Translating gives CASSPGYGYTF.

The chain carries TRBV4-3 and TRBJ1-4; weak D call: TRBD1 (5 bases). Per germline, CDR1 LGHNA and CDR2 YSLEER. Trimming pared 3 bases from V and 0 bases from J, leaving 8 bases between. CDR3 length equals 15 residues. The CDR3 sequence is CASSHAGTTNEKLFF. CDR3 DNA: TGCGCCAGCAGCCATGCAGGGACAACTAATGAAAAACTGTTTTTT.

This clonotype was found many times. This chain connects TRBV23-1 to TRBJ2-5; 7 nucleotides align to TRBD2. TRBV23-1 is assigned to the ORF class and has an uncertain function. Germline trimming cut 4 bases from V and 6 bases from J; bases unmatched to any gene: 5. CDR3 length: 13 amino acids. The CDR3 region has the DNA TGCGCCAGCAGTCTAAGGGGAGGGCAGACCCAGTACTTC. This translates into CASSLRGGQTQYF.

This clonotype was observed a few times. The rearrangement links TRBV19 to TRBJ1-1, with 10 bases aligning to TRBD1. V gave up 4 bases and J gave up 5 bases; unmatched junction bases: 4. Germline values: CDR1 LNHDA, CDR2 SQIVND (reference sequence). This CDR3 has 14 residues. For the CDR3, the DNA is TGTGCCAGTAGTAAGGACAGGGGGGGGACTGAAGCTTTCTTT. It specifies CASSKDRGGTEAFF.

This clonotype was recorded at least ten times. The V gene is TRBV28, the J gene TRBJ2-7; D might be TRBD2 (5 bases). Germline-derived CDR1 and CDR2 are MDHEN and SYDVKM. The V end lost 7 bases, the J end lost 2 bases, and 12 bases lay between the germline ends. This CDR3 contains 13 residues. In DNA, the CDR3 is TGTGCCAGCACCCGAAGCGGAACCTACGAGCAGTACTTC. Its protein is CASTRSGTYEQYF.

In its sample, this clonotype was seen many times. The chain couples TRBV7-2 to TRBJ2-7, with 7 bases matching TRBD1. CDR1 SGHTA and CDR2 FQGNSA come from the germline V gene. Germline trimming cut 4 bases from V and 2 bases from J; bases unmatched to any gene: 8. The CDR3 extends over 15 amino acids. CDR3 protein: CASSSYRTGAYEQYF. The CDR3 coding sequence is TGTGCCAGCAGCTCATATCGGACAGGAGCCTACGAGCAGTACTTC.

This clonotype was detected ten times or more. The chain has TRBV20-1 and TRBJ2-1; 9 positions match TRBD2. CDR1 is DFQATT and CDR2 is SNEGSKA in the germline V gene (reference sequence). With 3 bases clipped from V and 4 bases from J, the junction kept 4 bases outside the gene matches. There are 14 residues in the CDR3. The CDR3 DNA reads as TGCAGTGCTAGTGCTACTAGCGGGTACAATGAGCAGTTCTTC. Translating gives CSASATSGYNEQFF.

This clonotype has a handful of counts. The chain uses TRBV20-1 and TRBJ2-6; D remains unclear. The CDR3 length is 14 residues. The V gene's germline CDR1 is DFQATT and CDR2 SNEGSKA (reference sequence). V lost 4 bases, J lost 0 bases, and 7 bases lay in between. The CDR3 reads CSAILHSGANVLTF. The CDR3 DNA follows: TGCAGTGCTATTCTACACTCTGGGGCCAACGTCCTGACTTTC.

This clonotype was counted ten times or more. This chain links TRBV7-9 with TRBJ2-5, with unresolved D. This CDR3 is 14 amino acids long. Germline CDR1 and CDR2: SEHNR and FQNEAQ (reference sequence). Trimming pared 2 bases from V and 0 bases from J, leaving 7 bases between. The CDR3 loop is CASSLNVYQETQYF. The CDR3 region has the DNA TGTGCCAGCAGCTTAAATGTGTACCAAGAGACCCAGTACTTC. The full variable domain, rest sourced from reference TRBV7-9 and TRBJ2-5, is DTGVSQNPRHKITKRGQNVTFRCDPISEHNRLYWYRQTLGQGPEFLTYFQNEAQLEKSRLLSDRFSAERPKGSFSTLEIQRTEQGDSAMYLCASSLNVYQETQYFGPGTRLLVL.

Many counts were recorded for this clonotype. The chain carries TRBV6-2 or TRBV6-3 and TRBJ2-1; D remains ambiguous. The CDR3 is 14 residues long. The germline CDR1 and CDR2 sequences are MNHEY and SVGEGT. Trimming took off 0 bases at V and 8 bases at J, with 11 bases between the two ends. The CDR3 here is CASSYSVAKYEQFF. The CDR3 coding sequence is TGTGCCAGCAGTTACTCCGTAGCCAAGTATGAGCAGTTCTTC.

V gene TRBV5-1 combines with J gene TRBJ2-2, with no clear D. Germline V gene sequence: CDR1 SGHRS, CDR2 YFSETQ. The length of the CDR3 is 15 residues. The V end was cut by 7 bases, the J end by 5 bases, with 18 bases between. Here the CDR3 DNA reads TGCGCCAGCCATTCTACTTCACTAATGACCGGGGAGCTGTTTTTT. Protein sequence: CASHSTSLMTGELFF.

This clonotype was detected a few times. The rearrangement links TRBV5-6 to TRBJ1-5; D call uncertain. The V end lost 2 bases, the J end lost 4 bases, and 10 bases lay between the germline ends. This CDR3 has 14 amino acids. CDR1 is SGHDT and CDR2 is YYEEEE in the germline V gene. As DNA, the CDR3 is TGTGCCAGCAGCTTCGTTGGTTCGAATCAGCCCCAGCATTTT. Protein: CASSFVGSNQPQHF.

The chain uses TRBV20-1 and TRBJ1-5; no clear D gene. V lost 6 bases to trimming and J lost 0 bases, with 9 bases between them. The CDR3 extends over 13 amino acids. Per germline, CDR1 DFQATT and CDR2 SNEGSKA (reference sequence). CDR3 region: CSAPWSSNQPQHF. DNA for the CDR3: TGCAGTGCCCCTTGGTCTAGCAATCAGCCCCAGCATTTT.

The V and J genes are TRBV18 and TRBJ2-7; D not certain. The CDR3 totals 15 residues. Germline V gene lookup returns CDR1 KGHSH and CDR2 LQKENI. With 2 bases removed from V and 0 bases from J, the gap between germline ends came to 11 bases. In DNA, the CDR3 is TGTGCCAGCTCACCAGTAGGCCAGAACTCCTACGAGCAGTACTTC. The encoded protein is CASSPVGQNSYEQYF.

This clonotype has at least ten counts. The chain links TRBV7-2 to TRBJ2-1; TRBD2 agrees at 7 bases. The germline gives CDR1 SGHTA, CDR2 FQGNSA. The CDR3 totals 15 residues. J was trimmed by 7 bases and V by 2 bases; bases with no gene match: 8. The CDR3 sequence: CASSLLGTMGNEQFF. CDR3 nucleotide sequence: TGTGCCAGCAGCTTATTAGGGACTATGGGGAATGAGCAGTTCTTC.

Regarding this clonotype: At one of its ends the junction is not consistent with the germline gene, which may arise from a read error. This rearrangement joins TRBV7-2 to TRBJ2-7; TRBD2 agrees at 12 bases. CDR3 length: 14 amino acids. Germline CDR1 SGHTA, CDR2 FQGNSA. The CDR3 region has the DNA TGTGCCAGCAGCTCCCGGACTAGCGGGAACCCTCTCCACTTC. It encodes CASSSRTSGNPLHF.

This clonotype was recorded a few times. This chain links TRBV20-1 with TRBJ2-1; tentatively, D is TRBD2 (6 bases). V was pared by 6 bases and J by 1 base, with 19 bases between. The CDR3 has 16 residues. In germline, CDR1 is DFQATT, CDR2 SNEGSKA (reference sequence). The CDR3 reads CSAVKAGRWSYNEQFF. In DNA form, the CDR3 reads TGCAGTGCCGTCAAGGCGGGGCGGTGGTCCTACAATGAGCAGTTCTTC.

This clonotype has ten or more counts. The chain couples TRBV25-1 to TRBJ2-5; 10 nucleotides match TRBD2. The CDR3 loop spans 13 amino acids. Germline trimming cut 8 bases from V and 5 bases from J; bases unmatched to any gene: 5. Germline assignment: CDR1 MGHDK and CDR2 SYGVNS. The CDR3 DNA sequence: TGTGCCAGCCGGACTAGCGGTCCGGAGACCCAGTACTTC. This translates into CASRTSGPETQYF.

In this sample, this clonotype turned up a few times. V and J are TRBV20-1 and TRBJ2-5, with D unresolved. V was cut by 4 bases and J by 5 bases, with 8 bases left in between. Germline V lookup: CDR1 DFQATT, CDR2 SNEGSKA (reference sequence). This CDR3 has 11 amino acids. The CDR3 protein is CSAISGETQYF. The CDR3 DNA is TGCAGTGCTATCTCCGGGGAGACCCAGTACTTC.

There are many counts of this clonotype. The J gene is TRBJ1-5, the V gene TRBV7-2; D unresolved. CDR1 and CDR2 (germline): SGHTA, FQGNSA. With 0 bases removed from V and 0 bases from J, the gap between germline ends came to 12 bases. The CDR3 length is 17 residues. The CDR3, as DNA: TGTGCCAGCAGCTTAGCGGGTTGGAAGTATAGCAATCAGCCCCAGCATTTT. Translated, it gives CASSLAGWKYSNQPQHF.